One TCR beta chain is described in this entry. CDR3 length: 14 residues. Germline CDR1 reads MNHEY; CDR2 reads SMNVEV (reference sequence). V was pared by 6 bases and J by 10 bases, with 19 bases between. These data belong to a study of CD8 T cells in Susac syndrome. Multiple sclerosis controls were treatment-naive patients with stable or active relapsing-remitting disease. TEMRA cells underwent FACS enrichment and CD8+ and CD4+ T cells underwent negative isolation. Reverse transcription of about 0.5 to 1 ug RNA used random hexamers. Amplification of TCR beta CDR3 was carried out by immunoSEQ multiplex PCR, which covered 54 Vbeta and 13 Jbeta segments. TCRdb called the immunoSEQ multiplex PCR reads again in MiXCR, with one record for every CDR3 protein. Here the sample spans 150,000 to 190,000 distinct CDR3 sequences, 94% being singletons.

This TCR derives from a human donor with multiple sclerosis. The sequencing sample was made of CD8+ T cells from PBMCs. The V gene is TRBV27, the J gene TRBJ2-1; the D gene could be TRBD1 or TRBD2 (5 bases each). The CDR3 coding sequence is TGTGCCAGCAGCCCTGGACGGGGCCATGAGGAGCAGTTCTTC. This codes for CASSPGRGHEEQFF.